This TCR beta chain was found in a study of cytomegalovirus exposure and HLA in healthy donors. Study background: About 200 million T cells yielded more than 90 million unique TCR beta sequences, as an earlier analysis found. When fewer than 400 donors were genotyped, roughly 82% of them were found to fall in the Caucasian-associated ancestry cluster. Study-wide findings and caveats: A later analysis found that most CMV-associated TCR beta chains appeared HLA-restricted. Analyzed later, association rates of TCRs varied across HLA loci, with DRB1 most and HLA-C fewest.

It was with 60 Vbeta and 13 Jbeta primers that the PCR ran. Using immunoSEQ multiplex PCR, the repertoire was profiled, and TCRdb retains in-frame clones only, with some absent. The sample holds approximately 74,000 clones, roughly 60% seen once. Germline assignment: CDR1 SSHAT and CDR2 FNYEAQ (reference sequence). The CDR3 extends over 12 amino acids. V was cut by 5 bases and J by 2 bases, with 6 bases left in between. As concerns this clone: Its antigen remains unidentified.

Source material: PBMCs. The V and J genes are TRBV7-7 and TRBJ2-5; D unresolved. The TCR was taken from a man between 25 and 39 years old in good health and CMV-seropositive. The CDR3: CASSQMQETQYF. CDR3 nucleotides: TGTGCCAGCAGCCAAATGCAAGAGACCCAGTACTTC. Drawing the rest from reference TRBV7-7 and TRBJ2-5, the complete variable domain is GAGVSQSPRYKVTKRGQDVTLRCDPISSHATLYWYQQALGQGPEFLTYFNYEAQPDKSGLPSDRFSAERPEGSISTLTIQRTEQRDSAMYRCASSQMQETQYFGPGTRLLVL.